Below are 17 T cell receptor beta chains sequenced from a single sample in a study of cytomegalovirus exposure and HLA in healthy donors. The primer mix had 60 Vbeta and 13 Jbeta primers. Sequenced by immunoSEQ multiplex PCR; TCRdb stores in-frame clones only, minus some. The data contain more than 140,000 clones, just under 85% of them singletons. Sequencing used PBMCs. The origin of the receptors is a woman between 40 and 50 years old in good health and CMV-seronegative.

The V call is TRBV28, the J call TRBJ2-7; possible D gene TRBD1, 5 bases. V lost 6 bases and J 6 bases, leaving 21 bases between the germline ends. CDR1 and CDR2 from the germline V gene are MDHEN and SYDVKM. CDR3 length: 15 amino acids. CDR3 coding DNA: TGTGCCAGCAGCCCCACATTCGACAGTCTGGGCGAGCAGTACTTC. It encodes CASSPTFDSLGEQYF.

This sequence joins TRBV19 and TRBJ1-4; 7 nucleotides align to TRBD1. The germline V gene has CDR1 LNHDA and CDR2 SQIVND (reference sequence). CDR3 size: 15 residues. V was clipped by 4 bases and J by 7 bases; unmatched bases: 9. This CDR3 reads CASSTPRTGGEKLFF. CDR3 nucleotides: TGTGCCAGTAGTACCCCCAGGACAGGCGGTGAAAAACTGTTTTTT.

For this clone: The junction differs from germline at one of its ends, possibly a read error. The rearrangement links TRBV25-1 to TRBJ2-1, with 10 bases that match TRBD2. CDR1 is MGHDK and CDR2 is SYGVNS in the germline V gene. The CDR3 sequence is 16 residues long. In nucleotides, the CDR3 is TGTGCCAACAGTGAAAGCGCTAGCGGGAGCAGCAATGAGCAGTTCTTC. Protein product: CANSESASGSSNEQFF.

This chain connects TRBV7-2 to TRBJ1-5; D unresolved. Deletions cut 5 bases from V and 11 bases from J, with 19 bases between. The germline gives CDR1 SGHTA, CDR2 FQGNSA. The CDR3 extends over 14 amino acids. For the CDR3, the DNA is TGTGCCAGCAGCCTAGGTTTCGGAGTTCTGTCCCAGCATTTT. This gives the protein CASSLGFGVLSQHF.

This clone has just a few counts. The gene calls are TRBV5-1 and TRBJ2-7, with D possibly being TRBD1 (6 bases). The germline CDR1 and CDR2 sequences are SGHRS and YFSETQ. This CDR3 contains 15 residues. V was shortened by 3 bases and J by 1 base, with 14 bases between the two germline ends. CDR3 bases: TGCGCCAGCAGCTCCGCTCCAGGGGCGTCCTACGAGCAGTACTTC. It encodes CASSSAPGASYEQYF.

The rearrangement joins TRBV28 to TRBJ2-1; 7 bases are a match to TRBD1. Germline V CDR1 and CDR2: MDHEN, SYDVKM. V lost 10 bases, J lost 5 bases, and 8 bases stayed unmatched. This CDR3 is 13 amino acids long. The CDR3 region is CATSGTVNNEQFF. Written as DNA, the CDR3 is TGTGCCACGTCCGGGACAGTAAACAATGAGCAGTTCTTC. Based on the CDR3 plus reference TRBV28 and TRBJ2-1, the full variable domain is DVKVTQSSRYLVKRTGEKVFLECVQDMDHENMFWYRQDPGLGLRLIYFSYDVKMKEKGDIPEGYSVSREKKERFSLILESASTNQTSMYLCATSGTVNNEQFFGPGTRLTVL.

The chain uses TRBV5-1 and TRBJ2-3; a possible D gene is TRBD1 (6 bases). Trimming took 0 bases from V and 4 from J, leaving 12 bases between them. CDR3 length equals 15 residues. CDR1 is SGHRS, CDR2 YFSETQ, per germline. CDR3 in DNA: TGCGCCAGCAGCTTGGGAGCAGGGGAATCAGATACGCAGTATTTT. It encodes CASSLGAGESDTQYF. Together with reference TRBV5-1 and TRBJ2-3, the CDR3 gives the full variable domain: KAGVTQTPRYLIKTRGQQVTLSCSPISGHRSVSWYQQTPGQGLQFLFEYFSETQRNKGNFPGRFSGRQFSNSRSEMNVSTLELGDSALYLCASSLGAGESDTQYFGPGTRLTVL.

This chain uses TRBV28 with TRBJ1-5, with D maybe TRBD1 (5 bases). V shed 7 bases and J shed 2 bases, with 15 bases lying between them. The V gene's germline CDR1 is MDHEN and CDR2 SYDVKM. The CDR3 extends over 15 amino acids. CDR3 sequence (DNA): TGTGCCAGCACTTCGGGGGAACTGGGCAATCAGCCCCAGCATTTT. It specifies CASTSGELGNQPQHF.

The chain has TRBV19 and TRBJ2-7, with 8 bases matching TRBD2. Trimming took 5 bases from V and 10 from J; bases not matched to a gene: 13. The CDR3 spans 14 residues. Looked up from germline, CDR1 is LNHDA and CDR2 is SQIVND (reference sequence). CDR3 sequence (DNA): TGTGCCAGTAGTGGACCTAGCGGGTCTTACCTCCAGTACTTC. Protein product: CASSGPSGSYLQYF.

J is TRBJ2-5 and V is TRBV5-4; 8 nucleotides match TRBD1. Germline CDR1 reads SGHNT; CDR2 reads YYREEE (reference sequence). The CDR3 totals 15 residues. With 1 base clipped from V and 5 bases from J, the junction kept 7 bases outside the gene matches. The CDR3: CASSLTGGRTETQYF. The CDR3 DNA reads TGTGCCAGCAGCTTGACAGGGGGTAGAACGGAGACCCAGTACTTC.

The rearrangement joins TRBV5-6 to TRBJ1-5, with 10 bases lining up with TRBD1. Germline assignment: CDR1 SGHDT and CDR2 YYEEEE. The CDR3 runs to 15 residues. Unmatched junction bases numbered 3, after V lost 4 bases and J lost 2 bases. CDR3 amino acids: CASSHGTGGNQPQHF. CDR3 bases: TGTGCCAGCAGCCACGGGACAGGGGGCAATCAGCCCCAGCATTTT.

The rearrangement joins TRBV27 to TRBJ2-7; the D gene is possibly TRBD1 (6 bases). The germline gives CDR1 MNHEY, CDR2 SMNVEV (reference sequence). The CDR3 is 14 residues long. With 5 bases removed from V and 10 bases from J, the gap between germline ends came to 21 bases. CDR3 nucleotides: TGTGCCAGCAGTCCCAACAGGGCCCTAAGGCGTCAGTACTTC. It encodes CASSPNRALRRQYF.

DNA for the CDR3: TGTGCCTGGGGAGGGGATTTTATTGATGGCTACACCTTC. Encoded protein: CAWGGDFIDGYTF. The chain joins TRBV30 to TRBJ1-2; a possible D gene is TRBD1 (5 bases). The CDR3 sequence is 13 residues long. Germline assignment: CDR1 GTSNPN and CDR2 SVGIG (reference sequence). V was pared by 5 bases and J by 6 bases, with 16 bases between.

The V gene is TRBV29-1, the J gene TRBJ2-7, with 9 positions matching TRBD2. The trim removed 6 bases at V and 6 bases at J, leaving 12 bases unmatched. CDR1 is SQVTM, CDR2 ANQGSEA, per germline. The CDR3 runs to 14 residues. The CDR3 DNA follows: TGCAGCGTGACCGGGGGTAGCGGGAGTGTCGAGCAGTACTTC. Its translation: CSVTGGSGSVEQYF.

The chain joins TRBV27 to TRBJ1-1, with D maybe TRBD1 (5 bases). The ends were cut back, 4 bases at V and 5 bases at J, with 17 bases in the middle. There are 15 residues in the CDR3. Germline CDR1 reads MNHEY; CDR2 reads SMNVEV (reference sequence). The CDR3 coding sequence is TGTGCCAGCAGTTCCGTAACCACAGGATATACTGAAGCTTTCTTT. Protein sequence: CASSSVTTGYTEAFF.

The genes are TRBV7-8 and TRBJ2-5, with 10 nucleotides matching TRBD2. The J call may not be correct, given that the DNA end is closer to TRBJ2-7. In germline, CDR1 is SGHVS, CDR2 FQNEAQ. The CDR3 has 19 amino acids. DNA for the CDR3: TGTGCCAGCAGCTCCCAGACTAGCGGGCTCCTCACCACATCCTACGAGCAGTACTTC. Its protein is CASSSQTSGLLTTSYEQYF.

The rearrangement links TRBV5-8 to TRBJ2-3; TRBD1 matches at 7 bases. The germline CDR1 and CDR2 sequences are SGHTS and YDEGEE. Germline trimming cut 4 bases from V and 4 bases from J; bases unmatched to any gene: 3. The CDR3 is 13 residues long. CDR3 protein: CASSRTGADTQYF. The CDR3 bases are TGTGCCAGCAGCCGGACAGGTGCAGATACGCAGTATTTT.